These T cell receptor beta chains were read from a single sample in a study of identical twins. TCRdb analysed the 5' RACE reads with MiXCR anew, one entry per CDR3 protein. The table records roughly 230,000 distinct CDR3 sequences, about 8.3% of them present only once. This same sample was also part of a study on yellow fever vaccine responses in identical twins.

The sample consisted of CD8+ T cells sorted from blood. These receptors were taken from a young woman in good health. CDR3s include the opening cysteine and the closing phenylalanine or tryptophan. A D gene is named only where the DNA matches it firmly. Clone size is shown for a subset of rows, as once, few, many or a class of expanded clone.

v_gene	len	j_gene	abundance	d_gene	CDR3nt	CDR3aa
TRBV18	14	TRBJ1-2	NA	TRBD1	TGTGCCAGCTCACGGGGGACAGGGCGCTATGGCTACACCTTC	CASSRGTGRYGYTF
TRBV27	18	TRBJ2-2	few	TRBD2	TGTGCCAGCAGCCCCCTGAAAATAGCGGGGAGTAACACCGGGGAGCTGTTTTTT	CASSPLKIAGSNTGELFF
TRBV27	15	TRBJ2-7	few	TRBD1	TGTGCCAGCAGTTTCATGACAGGGATGATGTACGAGCAGTACTTC	CASSFMTGMMYEQYF
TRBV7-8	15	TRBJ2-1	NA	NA	TGTGCCAGCACCGGCTCTGGAGTATTTTACAATGAGCAGTTCTTC	CASTGSGVFYNEQFF
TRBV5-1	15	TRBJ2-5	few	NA	TGCGCCAGCAGCTCGGAGGGACAAAGCCAAGAGACCCAGTACTTC	CASSSEGQSQETQYF
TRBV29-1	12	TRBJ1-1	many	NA	TGCAGCGGACTCGGGACGGAAACTGAAGCTTTCTTT	CSGLGTETEAFF
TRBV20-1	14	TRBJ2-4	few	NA	TGCAGTGCTAGAGACCCGTCTCGGAGGGACATTCAGTACTTC	CSARDPSRRDIQYF
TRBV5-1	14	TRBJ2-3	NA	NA	TGCGCCAGCAGCGCGTCACATCAAACAGATACGCAGTATTTT	CASSASHQTDTQYF
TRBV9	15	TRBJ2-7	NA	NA	TGTGCCAGCAGCGTAAACCTGGGACTTGACTACGAGCAGTACTTC	CASSVNLGLDYEQYF
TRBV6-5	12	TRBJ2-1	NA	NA	TGTGCCAGCAGTTACGGGTATGGGGAGCAGTTCTTC	CASSYGYGEQFF
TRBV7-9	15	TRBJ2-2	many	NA	TGTGCCAGCAGCTCGGCACAGGGTTGGACCGGGGAGCTGTTTTTT	CASSSAQGWTGELFF
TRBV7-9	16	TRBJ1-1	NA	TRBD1	TGTGCCAGCAGCGGGTCGCGGGACAGGAGTCTAGGCGAAGCTTTCTTT	CASSGSRDRSLGEAFF
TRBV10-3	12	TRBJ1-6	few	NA	TGTGCCACGGGGCCGGAGAATTCACCCCTCCACTTT	CATGPENSPLHF
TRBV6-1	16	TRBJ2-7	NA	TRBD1	TGTGCCAGCACCTGGAGCCCGGGACAGGGAGCCTACGAGCAGTACTTC	CASTWSPGQGAYEQYF
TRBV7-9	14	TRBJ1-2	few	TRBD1	TGTGCCAGCAGCTACGGACAGGACCCTCATGGCTACACCTTC	CASSYGQDPHGYTF
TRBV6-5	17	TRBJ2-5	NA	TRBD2	TGTGCCAGCAGTTATTGGCTAGCGGGCGACCAAATAGAGACCCAGTACTTC	CASSYWLAGDQIETQYF
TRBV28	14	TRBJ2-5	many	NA	TGTGCCAGCAGTCGTCCCCGGGCTAAGCAGACCCAGTACTTC	CASSRPRAKQTQYF
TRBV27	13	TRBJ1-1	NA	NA	TGTGCCAGCGGTCCCTCTTGGGGAACTGAAGCTTTCTTT	CASGPSWGTEAFF
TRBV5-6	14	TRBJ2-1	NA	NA	TGTGCCAGCAGCTTGAGGGGGGGGGGAAATGAGCAGTTCTTC	CASSLRGGGNEQFF
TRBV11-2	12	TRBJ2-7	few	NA	TGTGCCAGCAGCTTCGTGGTGAGCGAGCAGTACTTC	CASSFVVSEQYF
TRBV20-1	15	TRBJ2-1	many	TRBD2	TGCAGTGCTAGATTAAGCGGGAATCGCTACAATGAGCAGTTCTTC	CSARLSGNRYNEQFF
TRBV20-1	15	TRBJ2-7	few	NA	TGCAGTGCTAGCCCGATGACTACTAGCTCCTACGAGCAGTACTTC	CSASPMTTSSYEQYF
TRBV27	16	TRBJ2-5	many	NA	TGTGCCAGCAGTTTATCAGGGTTAGGGGGGAGAGAGACCCAGTACTTC	CASSLSGLGGRETQYF
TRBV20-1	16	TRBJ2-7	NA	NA	TGCAGTGCTGAACCTATGGAGGACCTAGTGGCCTACGAGCAGTACTTC	CSAEPMEDLVAYEQYF
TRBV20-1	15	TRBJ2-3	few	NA	TGCAGTGCTAGTCGGTGGGATCGCTCCACAGATACGCAGTATTTT	CSASRWDRSTDTQYF
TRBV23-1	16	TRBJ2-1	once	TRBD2	TGCGCCAGCAGTCAATCGGGTTGGCCGCGGGAGGATGAGCAGTTCTTC	CASSQSGWPREDEQFF
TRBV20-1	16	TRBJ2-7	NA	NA	TGCAGTGCCTCTTCCGGGGGTAGAGGCTGGGCCTACGAGCAGTACTTC	CSASSGGRGWAYEQYF
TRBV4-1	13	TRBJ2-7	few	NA	TGCGCCAGCAGCCAAGTCAATAGGGACGAGCAGTACTTC	CASSQVNRDEQYF
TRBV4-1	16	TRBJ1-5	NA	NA	TGCGCCAGCAGCCCCAGTTCCGGGGGTAGCAATCAGCCCCAGCATTTT	CASSPSSGGSNQPQHF
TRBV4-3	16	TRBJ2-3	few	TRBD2	TGCGCCAGCAGCCAAGATGGGGCGGGAGGGGTAGATACGCAGTATTTT	CASSQDGAGGVDTQYF
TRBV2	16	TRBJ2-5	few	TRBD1	TGTGCCAGCAGTGAGGAGGCAGGGGGATTGGAGGAGACCCAGTACTTC	CASSEEAGGLEETQYF
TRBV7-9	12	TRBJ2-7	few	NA	TGTGCCAGCGGACGGGGCCAACCCGAGCAGTACTTC	CASGRGQPEQYF
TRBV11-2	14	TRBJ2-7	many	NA	TGTGCCAGCAGCTCCCTTATTGTTAGCTACGAGCAGTACTTC	CASSSLIVSYEQYF
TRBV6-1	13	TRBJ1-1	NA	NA	TGTGCCAGCAGTCAAACACGGAACACTGAAGCTTTCTTT	CASSQTRNTEAFF
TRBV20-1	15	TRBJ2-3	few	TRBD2	TGCAGTGCCCAGGGACTAGCGCTTATGGAAGATACGCAGTATTTT	CSAQGLALMEDTQYF
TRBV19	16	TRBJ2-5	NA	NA	TGTGCCAGTAGCTCGGCTCCACAGGGATATCAAGAGACCCAGTACTTC	CASSSAPQGYQETQYF
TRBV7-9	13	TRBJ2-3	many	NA	TGTGCCAGCAGCTTCCGGGGCACAGATACGCAGTATTTT	CASSFRGTDTQYF
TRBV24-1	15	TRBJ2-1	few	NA	TGTGCCACCAGTGATTGGGGGACGAATCACAATGAGCAGTTCTTC	CATSDWGTNHNEQFF
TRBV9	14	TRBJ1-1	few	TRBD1	TGTGCCAGCAGCGCCGGACAGGGGGGTCCTGAAGCTTTCTTT	CASSAGQGGPEAFF
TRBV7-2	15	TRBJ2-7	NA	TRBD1	TGTGCCAGCAGCTTAGGGACAGGGGCTTTCTACGAGCAGTACTTC	CASSLGTGAFYEQYF
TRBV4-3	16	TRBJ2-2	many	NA	TGCGCCAGCAGCCAAGCCCCACAAACGGACACCGGGGAGCTGTTTTTT	CASSQAPQTDTGELFF
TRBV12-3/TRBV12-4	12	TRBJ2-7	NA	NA	TGTGCCAGCAGTCGACAGGCCTACGAGCAGTACTTC	CASSRQAYEQYF